The sequence of this T cell receptor beta chain was determined in a study of blood T cells in healthy people across ages. Then a second PCR, running roughly 7 to 11 cycles, was carried out with a sample-barcoded 5' primer and a J-beta primer mix. TCRdb called the 5' RACE reads again in MiXCR, with one record for every CDR3 protein. The sample lists about 1,800,000 distinct CDR3 sequences; about 30% were seen once. V shed 4 bases, J shed 6 bases, and the junction held 11 bases outside the gene matches. Germline V CDR1 and CDR2: MGHRA, YSYEKL. CDR3 length: 15 residues. The clonotype originates from a woman in her 30s in good health. The genes are TRBV4-1 and TRBJ1-1; 7 bases are a match to TRBD1. The source material was blood. The CDR3 sequence is CASSRAGGGRAEAFF. The CDR3, as DNA: TGCGCCAGCAGCCGAGCAGGAGGGGGCCGGGCTGAAGCTTTCTTT.